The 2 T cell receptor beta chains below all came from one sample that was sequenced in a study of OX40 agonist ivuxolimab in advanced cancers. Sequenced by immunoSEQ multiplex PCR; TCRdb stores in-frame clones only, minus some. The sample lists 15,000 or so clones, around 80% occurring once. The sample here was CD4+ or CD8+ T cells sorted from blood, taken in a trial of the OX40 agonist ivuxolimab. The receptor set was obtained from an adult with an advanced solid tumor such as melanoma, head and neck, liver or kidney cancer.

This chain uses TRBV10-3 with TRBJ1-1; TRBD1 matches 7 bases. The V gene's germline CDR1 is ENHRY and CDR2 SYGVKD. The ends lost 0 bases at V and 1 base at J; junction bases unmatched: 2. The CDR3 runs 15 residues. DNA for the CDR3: TGTGCCATCAGTGAGTCGGGACAGAGGAACACTGAAGCTTTCTTT. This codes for CAISESGQRNTEAFF.

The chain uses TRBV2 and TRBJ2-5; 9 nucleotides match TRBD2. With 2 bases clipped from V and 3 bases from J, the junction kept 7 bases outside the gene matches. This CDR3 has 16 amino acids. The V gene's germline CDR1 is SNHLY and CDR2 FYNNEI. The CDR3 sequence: CASSESQSSGEETQYF. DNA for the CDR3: TGTGCCAGCAGTGAAAGCCAGTCTAGCGGGGAAGAGACCCAGTACTTC.